The 9 T cell receptor beta chains presented below share a single source sample, sequenced in a study of identical twins. Via MiXCR, TCRdb re-called the 5' RACE reads, giving one row per CDR3 protein. The table includes approximately 600,000 distinct CDR3 sequences, roughly 7.1% detected once. This sample also belongs to another study, concerning yellow fever vaccine responses in identical twins.

The specimen sequenced was PBMCs. Source of these receptors: a woman aged 18-35 years in good health.

V and J are TRBV28 and TRBJ1-4; 7 bases are shared with TRBD1. Germline CDR1 is MDHEN and CDR2 is SYDVKM. The V segment lost 4 bases and the J segment 5 bases; nucleotides outside the gene matches: 7. The CDR3 consists of 15 residues. The CDR3 DNA reads as TGTGCCAGCAGTTCCACAGGGGCTAAGAATGAAAAACTGTTTTTT. Translation: CASSSTGAKNEKLFF.

This chain links TRBV12-3 or TRBV12-4 with TRBJ1-3; a weak D match, TRBD1 (5 bases). With 2 bases removed from V and 7 bases from J, the gap between germline ends came to 12 bases. The CDR3 loop spans 14 amino acids. The CDR3 nucleotides are TGTGCCAGCAGTTTATGGGGGTTCGGCAACACCATATATTTT. It specifies CASSLWGFGNTIYF.

This clonotype was seen ten or more times. The chain employs TRBV14 and TRBJ1-1; weak D call: TRBD1 (6 bases). The CDR3 has 13 amino acids. Germline CDR1 SGHDN, CDR2 FVKESK. The V end lost 5 bases, the J end lost 0 bases, and 7 bases lay between the germline ends. The CDR3 region has the DNA TGTGCCAGCAGCGGACAGATGAACACTGAAGCTTTCTTT. Its protein is CASSGQMNTEAFF.

Only a few counts were recorded for this clonotype. The gene calls are TRBV7-9 and TRBJ2-7; D is uncertain. Deletions cut 5 bases from V and 0 bases from J, with 17 bases between. CDR1 is SEHNR and CDR2 is FQNEAQ in the germline V gene (reference sequence). The CDR3 contains 16 residues. In nucleotides, the CDR3 is TGTGCCAGCAGCCTCGTTGCTTTGGGCAGCTCCTACGAGCAGTACTTC. It yields the protein CASSLVALGSSYEQYF. Using reference TRBV7-9 and TRBJ2-7 for the parts outside the CDR3, the full variable domain is DTGVSQNPRHKITKRGQNVTFRCDPISEHNRLYWYRQTLGQGPEFLTYFQNEAQLEKSRLLSDRFSAERPKGSFSTLEIQRTEQGDSAMYLCASSLVALGSSYEQYFGPGTRLTVT.

This clonotype has a count of ten or more. The rearrangement uses TRBV27 and TRBJ2-7; 9 nucleotides match TRBD1. Germline V gene data show CDR1 as MNHEY and CDR2 as SMNVEV (reference sequence). J lost 7 bases, V lost 6 bases, and 13 bases had no gene match. The length of the CDR3 is 15 residues. In nucleotides, the CDR3 is TGTGCCAGCAGAACTGTTCGGGACAGGGTCGGAGAGCAGTACGTC. Translation: CASRTVRDRVGEQYV.

The rearrangement uses TRBV2 and TRBJ1-1; maybe TRBD1 (6 bases). V lost 6 bases, J lost 3 bases, and 11 bases lay in between. This CDR3 has 13 residues. Germline-derived CDR1 and CDR2 are SNHLY and FYNNEI. The CDR3 here is CASRIQGYTEAFF. As DNA, the CDR3 is TGTGCCAGCAGGATACAGGGCTACACTGAAGCTTTCTTT.

Concerning this clonotype: At one end, the junction sequence differs from germline, possibly due to a read error. J is TRBJ1-1 and V is TRBV11-2, with TRBD1 as a possible D gene (6 bases). This CDR3 is built from 12 residues. Germline CDR1 SGHAT, CDR2 FQNNGV. The CDR3 is CASSLDRAGVCF. The CDR3 DNA reads as TGTGCCAGCAGCTTAGATAGGGCAGGGGTATGCTTT.

This clonotype was found a few times. J is TRBJ2-2 and V is TRBV21-1; TRBD1, the table's D call, was not compared with the DNA. TRBV21-1 is shown as a pseudogene. This CDR3 region has 15 residues. As DNA, the CDR3 is TGTGCCAGCAGCAAACCGGGACAGAGCACCGGGGAGCTGTTTTTT. Encoded protein: CASSKPGQSTGELFF.

This clonotype showed up many times. The V call is TRBV11-2, the J call TRBJ2-3; a possible D gene is TRBD1 (6 bases). Germline values: CDR1 SGHAT, CDR2 FQNNGV. The CDR3 runs to 15 residues. Trimming removed 8 bases from V and 3 bases from J, with 18 bases in between. Here the CDR3 DNA reads TGTGCCAGCGAGCTTGAACAGGGTGGGACAGATACGCAGTATTTT. As protein: CASELEQGGTDTQYF.